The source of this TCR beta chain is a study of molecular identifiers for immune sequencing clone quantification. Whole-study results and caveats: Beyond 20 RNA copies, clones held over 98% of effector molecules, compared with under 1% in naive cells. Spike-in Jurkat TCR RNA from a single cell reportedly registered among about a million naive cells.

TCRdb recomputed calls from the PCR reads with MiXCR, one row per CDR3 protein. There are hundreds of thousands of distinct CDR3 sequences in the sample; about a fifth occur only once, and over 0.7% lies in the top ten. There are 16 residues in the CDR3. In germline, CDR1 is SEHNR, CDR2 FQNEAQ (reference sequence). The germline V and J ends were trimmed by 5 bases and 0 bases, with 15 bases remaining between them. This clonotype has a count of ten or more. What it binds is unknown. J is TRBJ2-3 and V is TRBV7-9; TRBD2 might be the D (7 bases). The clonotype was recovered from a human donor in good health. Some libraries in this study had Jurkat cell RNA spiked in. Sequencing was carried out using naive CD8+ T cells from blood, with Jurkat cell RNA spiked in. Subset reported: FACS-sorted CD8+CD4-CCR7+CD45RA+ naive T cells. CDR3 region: CASSPPGGASTDTQYF. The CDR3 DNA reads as TGTGCCAGCAGCCCCCCGGGGGGCGCTAGCACAGATACGCAGTATTTT.